Following are 10 T cell receptor beta chains from one sample sequenced in a study of T cell responses to AZD1222 COVID-19 vaccine. The method was immunoSEQ multiplex PCR; TCRdb's version includes in-frame clones alone and lacks a portion of them. The sample holds about 34,000 clones, about 89% seen once. The sequencing here drew on peripheral blood, taken on day 0 of AZD1222 vaccination. These receptors originate from an adult in good health.

The chain is built from TRBV4-1 and TRBJ2-7, with D unclear. This CDR3 is 15 amino acids long. Trimming stripped 3 bases from V and 2 bases from J, with 14 bases between. Germline V gene lookup returns CDR1 MGHRA and CDR2 YSYEKL. CDR3: CASSQRTPLAYEQYF. The DNA for the CDR3 is TGCGCCAGCAGCCAGCGGACCCCACTCGCCTACGAGCAGTACTTC.

The table lists this clone with a count of one. V gene TRBV2 combines with J gene TRBJ1-6; D perhaps matches TRBD1 (6 bases). The CDR3 extends over 15 amino acids. V lost 4 bases and J lost 10, with 17 bases in between. The germline CDR1 and CDR2 sequences are SNHLY and FYNNEI. Here the CDR3 DNA reads TGTGCCAGCAGTGGGGTCAGGGACATCAGATCACCCCTCCACTTT. This sequence encodes CASSGVRDIRSPLHF. Filled out from reference TRBV2 and TRBJ1-6, the complete variable domain reads EPEVTQTPSHQVTQMGQEVILRCVPISNHLYFYWYRQILGQKVEFLVSFYNNEISEKSEIFDDQFSVERPDGSNFTLKIRSTKLEDSAMYFCASSGVRDIRSPLHFGNGTRLTVT.

V usage is TRBV18 and J usage is TRBJ2-7; perhaps TRBD1 as D (5 bases). The CDR3 sequence is 13 residues long. Germline CDR1 and CDR2: KGHSH and LQKENI. V shed 2 bases and J shed 6 bases, with 11 bases lying between them. CDR3 sequence: CASSPGQGGEQYF. The CDR3, as DNA: TGTGCCAGCTCACCAGGCCAGGGTGGCGAGCAGTACTTC.

The chain uses TRBV7-7 and TRBJ1-1; 7 bases are shared with TRBD1. V trimming: 4 bases; J trimming: 6 bases; junction bases outside the gene matches: 5. This CDR3 is 13 amino acids long. Germline loops: CDR1 SSHAT, CDR2 FNYEAQ (reference sequence). This CDR3 is CASSYWTGSEAFF. The CDR3 region has the DNA TGTGCCAGCAGCTACTGGACAGGCTCTGAAGCTTTCTTT.

In its sample, this clone was seen once. The V call is TRBV3-1 (or the pseudogene TRBV3-2), the J call TRBJ2-1; D is unclear. The length of the CDR3 is 17 residues. The germline CDR1 and CDR2 sequences are LGHDT and YNNKEL (reference sequence). V was trimmed by 1 base and J by 4 bases, leaving 17 bases between them. The DNA of the CDR3 is TGTGCCAGCAGCCAAGTCGGCGGTCTCCCCAAGTACAATGAGCAGTTCTTC. It yields the protein CASSQVGGLPKYNEQFF.

This clone showed up just once. V usage is TRBV12-3 or TRBV12-4 and J usage is TRBJ2-7, with D tentatively TRBD1 (5 bases). V was trimmed by 6 bases and J by 7 bases, leaving 16 bases between them. The CDR3 has 13 amino acids. CDR3: CASSTPTGQEQYF. CDR3 bases: TGTGCCAGCAGCACACCTACAGGTCAGGAGCAGTACTTC.

CDR3 protein: CASSDWNRPNTEAFF. The DNA of the CDR3 is TGTGCCAGCAGTGATTGGAACAGGCCGAACACTGAAGCTTTCTTT. The chain carries TRBV6-1 and TRBJ1-1, with D possibly matching TRBD1 (5 bases). The germline V and J ends were trimmed by 3 bases and 1 base, with 12 bases remaining between them. Germline V gene sequence: CDR1 MNHNS, CDR2 SASEGT. The CDR3 spans 15 residues.

The chain is built from TRBV7-3 and TRBJ2-3, with D perhaps TRBD2 (6 bases). This CDR3 is 14 amino acids long. V was shortened by 4 bases and J by 4 bases, with 12 bases between the two germline ends. CDR1 SGHTA and CDR2 FQGTGA come from the germline V gene. CDR3 amino acids: CASSSGLEADTQYF. The CDR3 DNA reads TGTGCCAGCAGCTCGGGACTTGAGGCAGATACGCAGTATTTT.

This clone has only one observation. V is TRBV5-1 and J is TRBJ1-2; no clear D gene. Between the trimmed V and J ends, which lost 3 bases and 1 base, there was a span of 10 bases. This CDR3 comprises 14 residues. CDR1 and CDR2 from the germline V gene are SGHRS and YFSETQ. The CDR3: CASSSGQINYGYTF. The CDR3 DNA reads TGCGCCAGCAGCTCCGGGCAGATTAACTATGGCTACACCTTC.

The rearrangement uses TRBV12-5 and TRBJ2-7, with 8 bases that match TRBD2. V gave up 7 bases and J gave up 5 bases; unmatched junction bases: 10. The CDR3 is 14 amino acids. The germline gives CDR1 LGHNT, CDR2 FRNRAP. The CDR3 DNA reads as TGTGCTAGTGAGTTGACAGCGGGAGTCGACGAGCAGTACTTC. It codes for CASELTAGVDEQYF. The full variable domain, completed using reference TRBV12-5 and TRBJ2-7, is DARVTQTPRHKVTEMGQEVTMRCQPILGHNTVFWYRQTMMQGLELLAYFRNRAPLDDSGMPKDRFSAEMPDATLATLKIQPSEPRDSAVYFCASELTAGVDEQYFGPGTRLTVT.